Listed below are T cell receptor beta chains from one sample, sequenced in a study of blood T cells in healthy people across ages. TCRdb reprocessed the 5' RACE reads via MiXCR and lists one record per CDR3 protein. Of about 750,000 distinct CDR3 sequences listed, 53% are singletons. The sequenced material came from blood. The receptors shown here come from a man aged 80 or over in good health. CDR3s include the opening cysteine and the closing phenylalanine or tryptophan. A D gene is named only where the DNA matches it firmly. Size tells how often a clone was seen (once, few, many) or the class of an expanded clone, and some rows leave it out.

d_gene	len	v_gene	j_gene	abundance	CDR3aa	CDR3nt
TRBD2	13	TRBV24-1	TRBJ2-1	-	CATSDLRSGRKFF	TGTGCCACCAGTGATTTGCGGAGCGGGAGGAAGTTCTTC
-	15	TRBV3-1	TRBJ1-2	-	CASSLTPRDNYGYTF	TGTGCCAGCAGCCTCACCCCCCGGGACAACTATGGCTACACCTTC
TRBD2	16	TRBV5-1	TRBJ2-1	-	CASSFETSGGYNEQFF	TGCGCCAGCAGCTTCGAGACTAGCGGAGGCTACAATGAGCAGTTCTTC
TRBD2	11	TRBV20-1	TRBJ2-5	few	CSANGRETQYF	TGCAGTGCTAACGGGAGGGAGACCCAGTACTTC
-	14	TRBV6-1	TRBJ2-1	-	CASSEARGGTHQFF	TGTGCCAGCAGTGAAGCCCGAGGCGGGACACACCAGTTCTTC
-	15	TRBV5-1	TRBJ2-1	-	CASFPRQGSGNEQFF	TGCGCCAGCTTTCCGAGGCAAGGGAGCGGGAATGAGCAGTTCTTC
-	13	TRBV4-1	TRBJ1-2	few	CASSQDYLYGYTF	TGCGCCAGCAGCCAAGACTATCTGTATGGCTACACCTTC
-	16	TRBV9	TRBJ2-5	few	CASSARSFGGGAEQYF	TGTGCCAGCAGCGCACGTTCTTTTGGAGGGGGTGCAGAGCAGTACTTC
TRBD2	14	TRBV27	TRBJ2-7	few	CASSFRLAGGAQYF	TGTGCCAGCAGTTTTCGACTAGCGGGAGGGGCGCAGTACTTC
-	14	TRBV18	TRBJ2-3	once	CASSWRTSTDTQYF	TGTGCCAGCTCGTGGCGGACTAGCACAGATACGCAGTATTTT
TRBD1	14	TRBV10-3	TRBJ1-2	-	CAISAGGAGYGYTF	TGTGCCATCAGTGCAGGGGGCGCGGGCTATGGCTACACCTTC
-	12	TRBV2	TRBJ2-7	once	CASSEPPGEQYF	TGTGCCAGCAGTGAACCACCGGGGGAGCAGTACTTC
-	14	TRBV28	TRBJ1-2	-	CASSLGQRSYGYTF	TGTGCCAGCAGTTTAGGACAACGATCCTATGGCTACACCTTC
TRBD2	16	TRBV6-5	TRBJ2-1	-	CASSYGLAGYYNEQFF	TGTGCCAGCAGTTACGGGCTAGCGGGTTACTACAATGAGCAGTTCTTC
-	12	TRBV13	TRBJ2-5	few	CASSPRLGEQYF	TGTGCCAGCAGCCCGCGTTTGGGGGAGCAGTACTTC
TRBD2	16	TRBV10-1	TRBJ2-3	few	CASSGLAGGGHRYAYF	TGCGCCAGCAGTGGACTAGCGGGAGGCGGTCACAGATACGCGTATTTT
TRBD2	16	TRBV7-3	TRBJ2-1	-	CASSLGRAAGDNEQFF	TGTGCCAGCAGCTTAGGGAGGGCAGCGGGAGACAATGAGCAGTTCTTC
TRBD2	15	TRBV7-2	TRBJ2-3	few	CASSPGDYPSDTQYF	TGTGCCAGCAGCCCCGGGGACTACCCGTCGGATACGCAGTATTTT
-	13	TRBV20-1	TRBJ2-7	few	CSASVEGPLEQYF	TGCAGTGCTAGTGTTGAGGGCCCCCTCGAGCAGTACTTC
TRBD2	15	TRBV18	TRBJ2-1	-	CASSPRSGGSNEQFF	TGTGCCAGCTCACCACGGAGCGGGGGTAGCAATGAGCAGTTCTTC
-	16	TRBV10-3	TRBJ2-7	-	CAISEGSSSSYNEQYF	TGTGCCATCAGTGAGGGTAGTTCTAGCTCCTACAATGAGCAGTACTTC
-	12	TRBV27	TRBJ2-3	-	CASTHPGDTQYF	TGTGCCAGCACCCACCCCGGGGATACGCAGTATTTT
-	13	TRBV15	TRBJ2-5	-	CATSRDRQETQYF	TGTGCCACCAGCAGAGATAGGCAAGAGACCCAGTACTTC
TRBD2	16	TRBV5-1	TRBJ2-7	-	CASSSPGLAGAYEQYF	TGCGCCAGCAGCTCACCGGGACTAGCGGGGGCCTACGAGCAGTACTTC
-	10	TRBV20-1	TRBJ2-5	many	CSAWKETQYF	TGCAGTGCATGGAAAGAGACCCAGTACTTC
TRBD2	15	TRBV7-9	TRBJ2-5	few	CASSLIAGGGETQYF	TGTGCCAGCAGCTTAATCGCGGGAGGGGGAGAGACCCAGTACTTC
-	12	TRBV28	TRBJ2-5	-	CATGVLVGTQYF	TGTGCCACGGGGGTACTCGTCGGGACCCAGTACTTC
-	14	TRBV9	TRBJ2-5	few	CASSVRDREETQYF	TGTGCCAGCAGCGTACGAGACAGAGAAGAGACCCAGTACTTC
TRBD1	16	TRBV6-6	TRBJ2-6	few	CASSSQGAAGANVLTF	TGTGCCAGCAGTTCACAGGGGGCTGCTGGGGCCAACGTCCTGACTTTC
TRBD2	18	TRBV5-1	TRBJ2-1	-	CASSFLVPGLAGGNEQFF	TGCGCCAGCAGCTTTTTGGTACCCGGACTAGCGGGAGGAAATGAGCAGTTCTTC
-	13	TRBV20-1	TRBJ1-5	-	CSASGQYNQPQHF	TGCAGTGCTAGCGGTCAGTACAATCAGCCCCAGCATTTT
TRBD1	15	TRBV5-5	TRBJ2-5	-	CASSGGSGGAKEQYF	TGTGCCAGCAGTGGAGGATCAGGGGGCGCAAAAGAGCAGTACTTC